This T cell receptor (beta chain) was profiled in a study of blood T cell repertoires in COVID-19. The wider study: COVID-19 samples collected from the United States, Italy and Spain covered acute and convalescent phases.

Per the original data handling: Estimated nucleated cell counts came from reference gene primer amplification. Using immunoSEQ multiplex PCR, the repertoire was profiled, and TCRdb retains in-frame clones only, with some absent. The DNA gave D and trimming, while V, J and clone size come from that table. The sample lists about 200,000 clones, approximately 88% occurring once. CDR1 and CDR2 from the germline V gene are MNHEY and SVGAGI. This CDR3 spans 15 amino acids. V lost 1 base and J 3 bases, leaving 9 bases between the germline ends. This TCR was recovered from a man between 35 and 55 years old with acute or convalescent COVID-19. The sequencing sample was made of peripheral blood. This chain uses TRBV6-5 with TRBJ1-4; D perhaps matches TRBD1 (5 bases). CDR3 in DNA: TGTGCCAGCAGTTACTACACAGGCCCTAATGAAAAACTGTTTTTT. Amino acids: CASSYYTGPNEKLFF.